This T cell receptor (beta chain) was obtained from a study of T cells in Graves' hyperthyroidism and ophthalmopathy. RNA transcripts provided the source from which TCR beta CDR3 regions were amplified. A first-round RT-PCR of the TCR CDR3 used the HTBI primer set. TCRdb reprocessed the multiplex PCR reads via MiXCR and lists one record per CDR3 protein. The sample records hundreds of thousands of distinct CDR3 sequences, around 21% being singletons. Germline CDR1 and CDR2: LNHDA and SQIVND (reference sequence). Germline trimming cut 4 bases from V and 5 bases from J; bases unmatched to any gene: 11. The CDR3 loop spans 16 amino acids.

The TCR comes from a man aged 30-40 years with Graves' ophthalmopathy. This sequence joins TRBV19 and TRBJ2-1; TRBD1 matches 7 bases. Material: blood. This CDR3 reads CASSTGTAASNNEQFF. The CDR3, as DNA: TGTGCCAGTAGTACAGGGACAGCAGCTTCCAACAATGAGCAGTTCTTC.